The 15 T cell receptor beta chains listed next were all sequenced from one sample in a study of T-cell memory formation after mild COVID-19. TCRdb passed the 5' RACE reads through MiXCR, listing each CDR3 protein once. This table has under 600,000 distinct CDR3 sequences, 20% to 25% appearing once. Sequencing was done on a sample of PBMCs or a T cell subset sorted from them (not recorded which). The receptors derive from an adult woman who had mild COVID-19 (a few samples of this study predate the infection). Cell type and time point are not known.

This clonotype was seen a few times. The chain has TRBV5-1 and TRBJ2-1; tentative D call: TRBD1 (6 bases). The CDR3 length is 15 residues. Trimming removed 4 bases at V and 1 base at J, with 12 bases between. CDR1 SGHRS and CDR2 YFSETQ come from the germline V gene. CDR3 nucleotide sequence: TGCGCCAGCAGCCACACGCAGGGGTCCTACAATGAGCAGTTCTTC. This sequence encodes CASSHTQGSYNEQFF.

CDR3 region: CASSRSRGQSFYSPLHF. DNA for the CDR3: TGTGCCAGCAGCCGAAGTCGGGGACAGAGTTTTTATTCACCCCTCCACTTT. This chain joins TRBV7-8 and TRBJ1-6; 7 positions agree with TRBD1. Germline V gene lookup returns CDR1 SGHVS and CDR2 FQNEAQ. With V trimmed by 5 bases and J by 8 bases, 15 bases remained unmatched. This CDR3 has 17 amino acids.

V gene TRBV24-1 combines with J gene TRBJ2-2; TRBD2 is a possible D gene (5 bases). The V end lost 3 bases, the J end lost 5 bases, and 15 bases lay between the germline ends. CDR1 is KGHDR, CDR2 SFDVKD, per germline. CDR3 size: 16 residues. The chain's CDR3 is CATSDPRHGGTGELFF. The CDR3 bases are TGTGCCACCAGTGATCCCCGACACGGAGGTACCGGGGAGCTGTTTTTT.

There are a few counts of this clonotype. The V call is TRBV6-5, the J call TRBJ2-5; D is perhaps TRBD1 (6 bases). Trimming cost V 2 bases and J 4 bases, with 14 bases left between them. The CDR3 loop spans 15 amino acids. From germline, CDR1 is MNHEY and CDR2 SVGAGI. DNA of the CDR3: TGTGCCAGCAGTTACGTCAGGGGCCGAGGAGAGACCCAGTACTTC. Translation: CASSYVRGRGETQYF.

This clonotype was seen more than once but under ten times. The chain links TRBV25-1 to TRBJ2-1; 10 positions agree with TRBD2. Trimming took 3 bases from V and 0 from J; bases not matched to a gene: 5. The germline V gene has CDR1 MGHDK and CDR2 SYGVNS. CDR3 size: 17 residues. CDR3 loop: CASSEGSGRSSYNEQFF. The CDR3 DNA reads as TGTGCCAGCAGTGAGGGTAGCGGGAGGAGCTCCTACAATGAGCAGTTCTTC.

This clonotype came up a few times. The CDR3 spells CASSRTGREKLFF. The CDR3, as DNA: TGTGCCAGCAGTCGTACAGGGAGGGAAAAACTGTTTTTT. The J gene is TRBJ1-4, the V gene TRBV12-3 or TRBV12-4; the D gene is possibly TRBD1 (6 bases). V was pared by 5 bases and J by 8 bases, with 12 bases between. The CDR3 runs 13 residues.

The chain couples TRBV29-1 to TRBJ1-2, with 8 bases lining up with TRBD1. The CDR3 spans 15 residues. CDR1 and CDR2 from the germline V gene are SQVTM and ANQGSEA. V lost 0 bases and J lost 4; bases outside the gene matches: 7. CDR3 residues: CSVEDSTGEAYGYTF. Here the CDR3 DNA reads TGCAGCGTTGAAGACTCGACAGGGGAGGCCTATGGCTACACCTTC.

This clonotype came up a few times. The genes are TRBV12-3 or TRBV12-4 and TRBJ1-3; no firm D call. Trimming took 3 bases from V and 3 from J, leaving 12 bases between them. The CDR3 consists of 15 residues. CDR3 sequence: CASSFYSAVGNTIYF. For the CDR3, the DNA is TGTGCCAGCAGTTTCTATTCCGCAGTTGGAAACACCATATATTTT.

This clonotype appeared a few times. The chain has TRBV3-1 and TRBJ1-2; no reliable D call. The V end lost 0 bases, the J end lost 0 bases, and 8 bases lay between the germline ends. Looked up from germline, CDR1 is LGHDT and CDR2 is YNNKEL (reference sequence). This CDR3 contains 15 residues. The CDR3 loop is CASSQEAKPNYGYTF. The DNA of the CDR3 is TGTGCCAGCAGCCAAGAAGCGAAACCTAACTATGGCTACACCTTC.

A few counts support this clonotype. V gene TRBV5-1 combines with J gene TRBJ2-4; D is undetermined. Germline V lookup: CDR1 SGHRS, CDR2 YFSETQ. This CDR3 comprises 15 residues. V lost 3 bases to trimming and J lost 4 bases, with 14 bases between them. CDR3 nucleotide sequence: TGCGCCAGCAGCTCTCCCGAGCACGGAAAAAACATTCAGTACTTC. Amino acids: CASSSPEHGKNIQYF.

This clonotype came up many times. The rearrangement joins TRBV7-2 to TRBJ2-1; the match to TRBD2 covers 13 bases. The CDR3 consists of 18 residues. With V trimmed by 5 bases and J by 8 bases, 15 bases remained unmatched. The V gene's germline CDR1 is SGHTA and CDR2 FQGNSA. CDR3 nucleotide sequence: TGTGCCAGCAGCGTCGGGACTAGCGGGATGGGGTCCTGGGATGAGCAGTTCTTC. As protein: CASSVGTSGMGSWDEQFF.

This clonotype was observed a few times. The rearrangement joins TRBV24-1 to TRBJ2-7; D not resolved. V was shortened by 0 bases and J by 2 bases, with 16 bases between the two germline ends. The CDR3 has 17 residues. The germline gives CDR1 KGHDR, CDR2 SFDVKD. The CDR3 DNA is TGTGCCACCAGTGATTTGTTATCAAGCTCCTTACCCTACGAGCAGTACTTC. This encodes CATSDLLSSSLPYEQYF.

This clonotype was recorded at least ten times. The chain couples TRBV6-6 to TRBJ2-7; 9 nucleotides match TRBD1. Germline lookup yields CDR1 MNHNY and CDR2 SVGAGI (reference sequence). This CDR3 spans 18 amino acids. Trimming cost V 0 bases and J 0 bases; bases outside gene matches: 9. For the CDR3, the DNA is TGTGCCAGCAGTTACTCGAACAGGGGGACAGGGAGCTCCTACGAGCAGTACTTC. Translated, it gives CASSYSNRGTGSSYEQYF.

For the CDR3, the DNA is TGTGCTAGTGGTTTTGCCGGGGAGCTGTTTTTT. Translated: CASGFAGELFF. This rearrangement joins TRBV12-5 to TRBJ2-2; D unresolved. CDR1 and CDR2 from the germline V gene are LGHNT and FRNRAP. Deletions cut 3 bases from V and 6 bases from J, with 2 bases between. The CDR3 spans 11 residues.

The chain couples TRBV5-1 to TRBJ2-2, with D perhaps matching TRBD2 (5 bases). Deletions cut 0 bases from V and 3 bases from J, with 9 bases between. Germline values: CDR1 SGHRS, CDR2 YFSETQ. This CDR3 is 15 amino acids long. The CDR3 DNA follows: TGCGCCAGCAGCTTGGCGGGGTTGGACACCGGGGAGCTGTTTTTT. Translation gives CASSLAGLDTGELFF. Based on the CDR3 plus reference TRBV5-1 and TRBJ2-2, the full variable domain is KAGVTQTPRYLIKTRGQQVTLSCSPISGHRSVSWYQQTPGQGLQFLFEYFSETQRNKGNFPGRFSGRQFSNSRSEMNVSTLELGDSALYLCASSLAGLDTGELFFGEGSRLTVL.